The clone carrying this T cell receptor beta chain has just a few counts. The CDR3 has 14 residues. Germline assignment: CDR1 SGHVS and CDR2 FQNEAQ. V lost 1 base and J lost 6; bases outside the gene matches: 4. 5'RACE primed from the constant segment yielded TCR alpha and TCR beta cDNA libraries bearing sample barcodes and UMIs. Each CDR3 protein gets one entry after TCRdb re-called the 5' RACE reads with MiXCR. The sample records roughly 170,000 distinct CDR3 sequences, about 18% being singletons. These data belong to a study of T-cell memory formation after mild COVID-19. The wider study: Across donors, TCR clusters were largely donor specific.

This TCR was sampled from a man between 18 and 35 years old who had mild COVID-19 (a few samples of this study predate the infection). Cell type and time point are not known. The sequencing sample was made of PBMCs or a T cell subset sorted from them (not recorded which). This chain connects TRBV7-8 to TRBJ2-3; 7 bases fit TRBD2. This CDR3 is CASSLGGGGDTQYF. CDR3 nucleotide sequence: TGTGCCAGCAGCTTAGGCGGGGGTGGTGATACGCAGTATTTT.